The T cell receptor (beta chain) described here comes from a study of breast tumors, draining lymph nodes, adjacent tissues. A note on this clonotype: Antigen specificity is unknown.

CDR1 is SGHTA, CDR2 FQGNSA, per germline. The CDR3 is 14 residues long. V was shortened by 5 bases and J by 4 bases, with 14 bases between the two germline ends. Study-wide results and caveats: Most tumor T cells seemingly derive from lymph node, then expand in tumor.

TCRdb re-derived calls from the multiplex PCR reads in MiXCR, one entry per CDR3 protein. In the table there are about 15,000 distinct CDR3 sequences, nearly 45% of which are singletons. The specimen was tumor-adjacent breast tissue. This sequence joins TRBV7-2 and TRBJ1-1; possibly TRBD1 for D (5 bases). The TCR was taken from a female donor with breast cancer. Some clones in this sample may be carry-over from other donors' samples. The CDR3 reads CASSLRRVSTEAFF. The CDR3 bases are TGTGCCAGCAGCCTCCGCAGGGTAAGCACTGAAGCTTTCTTT.